The next 16 T cell receptor beta chains were all read from a single sample in a study of blood T cell repertoires in COVID-19. Sequencing used immunoSEQ multiplex PCR; TCRdb keeps in-frame clones, though not all of them. The sample yields more than 350,000 clones, approximately 87% seen once. The material sequenced was PBMCs or T cells enriched from blood (not recorded which). The receptors were sampled from a woman between 45 and 65 years old who had recovered from COVID-19.

The chain uses TRBV27 and TRBJ2-1; TRBD2 matches 10 bases. The CDR3 has 14 amino acids. CDR1 is MNHEY, CDR2 SMNVEV, per germline (reference sequence). J lost 6 bases, V lost 5 bases, and 4 bases had no gene match. CDR3 coding DNA: TGTGCCAGCAGTAAAAGCGGGGGGGGCAATGAGCAGTTCTTC. Amino acid sequence: CASSKSGGGNEQFF.

Here the CDR3 DNA reads TGTGCCAGCAGTTTGCGGGGGGCGCAAGGGAACTATGGCTACACCTTC. Its protein product is CASSLRGAQGNYGYTF. V and J are TRBV2 and TRBJ1-2, with D perhaps matching TRBD1 (6 bases). This CDR3 region has 16 residues. Deletions cut 5 bases from V and 2 bases from J, with 18 bases between. Germline CDR1 reads SNHLY; CDR2 reads FYNNEI.

The chain recombines TRBV6-2 or TRBV6-3 with TRBJ1-1; possibly TRBD1 for D (5 bases). The length of the CDR3 is 15 residues. Per germline, CDR1 MNHEY and CDR2 SVGEGT. Trimming removed 0 bases at V and 1 base at J, with 9 bases between. DNA for the CDR3: TGTGCCAGCAGTTACTCGATGACAGCGAACACTGAAGCTTTCTTT. It encodes CASSYSMTANTEAFF.

The rearrangement joins TRBV5-1 to TRBJ1-2; 7 nucleotides agree with TRBD1. The CDR3 extends over 14 amino acids. The germline V gene encodes CDR1 SGHRS and CDR2 YFSETQ. V was pared by 5 bases and J by 4 bases, with 8 bases of the junction left unmatched. CDR3 protein: CASREGGAGYGYTF. In DNA form, the CDR3 reads TGCGCCAGCAGGGAAGGGGGCGCGGGCTATGGCTACACCTTC.

V usage is TRBV19 and J usage is TRBJ1-1, with D hard to call. V lost 0 bases to trimming and J lost 2 bases, with 4 bases between them. The germline V gene encodes CDR1 LNHDA and CDR2 SQIVND (reference sequence). The CDR3 loop spans 13 amino acids. CDR3 in DNA: TGTGCCAGTAGTATAGACCTTAACACTGAAGCTTTCTTT. It yields the protein CASSIDLNTEAFF.

The CDR3 region is CASSSSTGEFGNTIYF. The CDR3 DNA reads TGCGCCAGCAGCTCTTCGACAGGGGAATTCGGAAACACCATATATTTT. V gene TRBV5-1 combines with J gene TRBJ1-3; 8 nucleotides match TRBD1. V trimming: 3 bases; J trimming: 4 bases; junction bases outside the gene matches: 9. The CDR3 consists of 16 residues. CDR1 is SGHRS and CDR2 is YFSETQ in the germline V gene. Full variable domain (rest looked up from reference TRBV5-1 and TRBJ1-3): KAGVTQTPRYLIKTRGQQVTLSCSPISGHRSVSWYQQTPGQGLQFLFEYFSETQRNKGNFPGRFSGRQFSNSRSEMNVSTLELGDSALYLCASSSSTGEFGNTIYFGEGSWLTVV.

This chain uses TRBV4-2 with TRBJ1-2, with 8 bases matching TRBD1. This CDR3 spans 16 amino acids. CDR1 is LGHNA, CDR2 YNFKEQ, per germline. J was trimmed by 4 bases and V by 0 bases; bases with no gene match: 7. CDR3 region: CASSQEAGTGGYGYTF. CDR3 nucleotide sequence: TGTGCCAGCAGCCAAGAAGCCGGTACAGGGGGCTATGGCTACACCTTC.

This clone has just one count. The gene calls are TRBV3-1 (or the pseudogene TRBV3-2) and TRBJ2-3; possible D gene TRBD2, 6 bases. The V and J ends lost 3 bases and 6 bases respectively, with 22 bases between them. Germline V gives CDR1 LGHDT, CDR2 YNNKEL (reference sequence). CDR3 length equals 17 residues. Written as DNA, the CDR3 is TGTGCCAGCAGCCACGGCCCGGGGCGGGGAAAGGGCGATACGCAGTATTTT. It specifies CASSHGPGRGKGDTQYF.

The chain combines TRBV5-1 with TRBJ1-5; TRBD1 matches at 7 bases. V dropped 2 bases and J dropped 0; count of bases not matched to a gene: 2. Per germline, CDR1 SGHRS and CDR2 YFSETQ. The CDR3 length is 15 residues. CDR3 in DNA: TGCGCCAGCAGCTTCGAGGGGGCTAGCAATCAGCCCCAGCATTTT. It encodes CASSFEGASNQPQHF.

The rearrangement links TRBV5-1 to TRBJ1-2; 9 bases match TRBD1. The trim removed 4 bases at V and 1 base at J, leaving 5 bases unmatched. In germline, CDR1 is SGHRS, CDR2 YFSETQ. There are 15 residues in the CDR3. The CDR3 loop is CASSPTTGGNYGYTF. CDR3 bases: TGCGCCAGCAGCCCGACGACAGGGGGTAACTATGGCTACACCTTC.

In its sample, this clone was seen a few times. The chain links TRBV7-2 to TRBJ1-3; 8 bases fit TRBD1. V lost 3 bases to trimming and J lost 2 bases; unmatched junction nucleotides: 0. Germline V gives CDR1 SGHTA, CDR2 FQGNSA. There are 14 residues in the CDR3. CDR3 sequence: CASSLTGAGNTIYF. Written as DNA, the CDR3 is TGTGCCAGCAGCTTGACAGGGGCTGGAAACACCATATATTTT.

J is TRBJ1-2 and V is TRBV7-2, with a possible D match to TRBD1 (5 bases). This CDR3 contains 14 residues. Trimming removed 6 bases at V and 2 bases at J, with 13 bases between. Germline CDR1 and CDR2: SGHTA and FQGNSA. In nucleotides, the CDR3 is TGTGCCAGCAGAGAGGACAAGGGAAACTATGGCTACACCTTC. It is translated as CASREDKGNYGYTF.

The V gene is TRBV5-1, the J gene TRBJ1-4; no reliable D call. The CDR3 spans 14 residues. Trimming stripped 3 bases from V and 5 bases from J, with 11 bases between. Germline assignment: CDR1 SGHRS and CDR2 YFSETQ. In DNA form, the CDR3 reads TGCGCCAGCAGCTGGACGGGAGAAAATGAAAAACTGTTTTTT. Translation: CASSWTGENEKLFF.

This chain connects TRBV27 to TRBJ1-6; tentative D call: TRBD1 (6 bases). The germline gives CDR1 MNHEY, CDR2 SMNVEV (reference sequence). The CDR3 extends over 15 amino acids. Trimming took off 8 bases at V and 10 bases at J, with 21 bases between the two ends. The CDR3 nucleotides are TGTGCCAGCTCCCTAGGTCGGGGGCGGGAGTCACCCCTCCACTTT. Amino acid sequence: CASSLGRGRESPLHF.

As concerns this clone: This sample also contains other DNA sequences that code for the same CDR3. The chain recombines TRBV7-2 with TRBJ2-2, with TRBD1 matching over 7 bases. The V and J ends lost 5 bases and 5 bases, in that order; junction bases with no gene match: 8. The CDR3 is 15 amino acids. Germline V gene data show CDR1 as SGHTA and CDR2 as FQGNSA. CDR3 sequence (DNA): TGTGCCAGCAGCCCAAGACAGGGCGGTACCGGGGAGCTGTTTTTT. Protein product: CASSPRQGGTGELFF.

J is TRBJ2-3 and V is TRBV6-2 or TRBV6-3, with 9 bases that match TRBD1. Trimming cost V 3 bases and J 4 bases; bases outside gene matches: 8. Germline CDR1 is MNHEY and CDR2 is SVGEGT. The CDR3 contains 16 residues. CDR3 sequence: CASSYWTGEIADTQYF. The CDR3 DNA follows: TGTGCCAGCAGTTATTGGACAGGGGAAATTGCAGATACGCAGTATTTT.